One and the same sample provided the 19 T cell receptor beta chains below, sequenced in a study of blood T cell repertoires in COVID-19. TCRdb's copy holds only in-frame clones and misses some; the assay was immunoSEQ multiplex PCR. The table has 150,000 to 200,000 clones, roughly four fifths seen once. Material: peripheral blood. The source of these receptors is a woman aged 70-85 years with COVID-19, enrolled during active disease.

This clone was picked up a small number of times. The V gene is TRBV2, the J gene TRBJ1-2, with no clear D. Between the trimmed V and J ends, which lost 3 bases and 5 bases, there was a span of 10 bases. The CDR3 has 13 residues. The V gene's germline CDR1 is SNHLY and CDR2 FYNNEI. Here the CDR3 DNA reads TGTGCCAGCAGTGACGGAGGAGGGTATGGCTACACCTTC. Residues: CASSDGGGYGYTF.

This chain joins TRBV28 and TRBJ1-4; 9 nucleotides match TRBD1. V shed 6 bases and J 5 bases; nucleotides not matched to a gene: 16. Germline CDR1 is MDHEN and CDR2 is SYDVKM. There are 18 residues in the CDR3. The CDR3 region is CASRGLPGQGEVNEKLFF. CDR3 in DNA: TGTGCCAGCAGGGGATTACCGGGACAGGGTGAAGTGAATGAAAAACTGTTTTTT.

A single count supports this clone. The chain is built from TRBV6-5 and TRBJ1-1, with a tentative D call TRBD1 (6 bases). In germline, CDR1 is MNHEY, CDR2 SVGAGI. The CDR3 runs 15 residues. V lost 0 bases and J 3 bases, leaving 11 bases between the germline ends. The CDR3 sequence: CASSYSNQGYTEAFF. DNA for the CDR3: TGTGCCAGCAGTTACTCGAACCAGGGGTACACTGAAGCTTTCTTT.

This clone was counted between two and nine times. The V call is TRBV9, the J call TRBJ2-1, with 12 nucleotides matching TRBD2. CDR1 is SGDLS and CDR2 is YYNGEE in the germline V gene. The ends lost 0 bases at V and 9 bases at J; junction bases unmatched: 4. The CDR3 consists of 15 residues. The CDR3 DNA reads TGTGCCAGCAGCGTAGTACTAGCGGGAGGCGGTGAGCAGTTCTTC. Encoded protein: CASSVVLAGGGEQFF.

This chain connects TRBV5-6 to TRBJ2-3; 7 bases fit TRBD2. This CDR3 has 16 amino acids. CDR1 and CDR2 (germline): SGHDT, YYEEEE. V was pared by 0 bases and J by 2 bases, with 6 bases of the junction left unmatched. The CDR3 nucleotides are TGTGCCAGCAGCTTGGGGGGGACTACCAACACAGATACGCAGTATTTT. The encoded protein is CASSLGGTTNTDTQYF.

To note about this clone: A junction end diverges from the germline sequence, so it may reflect a read error. The chain couples TRBV6-5 to TRBJ2-5, with D possibly being TRBD2 (6 bases). Germline CDR1 and CDR2: MNHEY and SVGAGI. CDR3 length: 13 residues. The DNA for the CDR3 is TGTGCCAGCAGTTTAGCGGTCCAAGAGACCCAGCACTTC. Protein sequence: CASSLAVQETQHF.

The chain uses TRBV2 and TRBJ2-4, with D unresolved. The ends were cut back, 6 bases at V and 1 base at J, with 16 bases in the middle. CDR3 length: 16 amino acids. Germline V gene sequence: CDR1 SNHLY, CDR2 FYNNEI. CDR3 region: CASRFESSEAKNIQYF. The CDR3, as DNA: TGTGCCAGCAGGTTTGAGAGCTCCGAGGCCAAAAACATTCAGTACTTC.

The gene calls are TRBV15 and TRBJ2-5; D perhaps matches TRBD1 (5 bases). Trimming pared 1 base from V and 3 bases from J, leaving 12 bases between. Germline values: CDR1 LNHNV, CDR2 YYDKDF (reference sequence). The CDR3 spans 15 residues. The CDR3 sequence: CATSRGRQPEETQYF. CDR3 DNA sequence: TGTGCCACCAGCAGAGGTCGACAGCCTGAAGAGACCCAGTACTTC.

This clone has only a few counts. The CDR3 is CASSLGASGSSYEQYF. The CDR3 DNA reads TGTGCCAGCAGCTTGGGGGCTAGCGGGAGTTCATACGAGCAGTACTTC. The rearrangement uses TRBV5-4 and TRBJ2-7; 10 nucleotides agree with TRBD2. This CDR3 spans 16 amino acids. Per germline, CDR1 SGHNT and CDR2 YYREEE (reference sequence). V shed 0 bases, J shed 4 bases, and the junction held 7 bases outside the gene matches.

The CDR3 DNA sequence: TGTGCCAGCAGCCGGATGGACAGGGGTACACAAGAGACCCAGTACTTC. Amino acid sequence: CASSRMDRGTQETQYF. The chain couples TRBV14 to TRBJ2-5, with TRBD1 matching over 9 bases. The CDR3 is 16 residues long. The V segment lost 4 bases and the J segment 2 bases; nucleotides outside the gene matches: 8. The V gene's germline CDR1 is SGHDN and CDR2 FVKESK.

This chain connects TRBV5-1 to TRBJ2-7; the match to TRBD1 covers 7 bases. Germline V gives CDR1 SGHRS, CDR2 YFSETQ. The CDR3 length is 14 residues. Trimming took 0 bases from V and 2 from J; bases not matched to a gene: 2. CDR3 amino acids: CASSLATGPYEQYF. CDR3 nucleotide sequence: TGCGCCAGCAGCTTGGCGACAGGGCCCTACGAGCAGTACTTC.

The chain has TRBV18 and TRBJ1-1, with 9 nucleotides matching TRBD1. Unmatched junction bases numbered 6, after V lost 3 bases and J lost 4 bases. Germline CDR1 reads KGHSH; CDR2 reads LQKENI. CDR3 length equals 15 residues. The CDR3 bases are TGTGCCAGCTCACCGGGGACAGGGATCGGCACTGAAGCTTTCTTT. As protein: CASSPGTGIGTEAFF.

The chain couples TRBV11-2 to TRBJ2-7, with 8 positions matching TRBD1. The CDR3 contains 15 residues. V lost 4 bases to trimming and J lost 6 bases; unmatched junction nucleotides: 11. Per the germline V gene, CDR1 is SGHAT and CDR2 is FQNNGV. The chain's CDR3 is CASSSLGQGAGEQYF. The CDR3, as DNA: TGTGCCAGCAGCTCCCTAGGGCAGGGGGCTGGCGAGCAGTACTTC. The entire variable domain, with the rest obtained from reference TRBV11-2 and TRBJ2-7, is as follows: EAGVAQSPRYKIIEKRQSVAFWCNPISGHATLYWYQQILGQGPKLLIQFQNNGVVDDSQLPKDRFSAERLKGVDSTLKIQPAKLEDSAVYLCASSSLGQGAGEQYFGPGTRLTVT.

The rearrangement joins TRBV3-1 (or the pseudogene TRBV3-2) to TRBJ2-6; D is ambiguous. Trimming pared 1 base from V and 0 bases from J, leaving 4 bases between. The CDR3 contains 15 residues. Germline V lookup: CDR1 LGHDT, CDR2 YNNKEL (reference sequence). CDR3 DNA sequence: TGTGCCAGCAGCCAAGCTCTCTCTGGGGCCAACGTCCTGACTTTC. Translating gives CASSQALSGANVLTF.

The J gene is TRBJ2-6, the V gene TRBV5-8; D unclear. Between the trimmed V and J ends, which lost 5 bases and 1 base, there was a span of 13 bases. This CDR3 comprises 16 residues. In germline, CDR1 is SGHTS, CDR2 YDEGEE. As DNA, the CDR3 is TGTGCCAGCAGTGAGGTCTCAAGGTCTGGGGCCAACGTCCTGACTTTC. This translates into CASSEVSRSGANVLTF.

This chain links TRBV30 with TRBJ1-3; no clear D gene. CDR1 and CDR2 (germline): GTSNPN, SVGIG (reference sequence). V lost 1 base and J 0 bases, leaving 7 bases between the germline ends. The length of the CDR3 is 14 residues. The CDR3 nucleotides are TGTGCCTGGAGTGGAGGCAGCTCTGGAAACACCATATATTTT. It encodes CAWSGGSSGNTIYF.

The chain employs TRBV29-1 and TRBJ2-3, with 7 bases that match TRBD2. The CDR3 has 14 amino acids. The germline CDR1 and CDR2 sequences are SQVTM and ANQGSEA. The trim removed 5 bases at V and 0 bases at J, leaving 5 bases unmatched. The CDR3 region has the DNA TGCAGCGTTCGGACTAGACCTAGCACAGATACGCAGTATTTT. Encoded protein: CSVRTRPSTDTQYF.

This rearrangement joins TRBV5-1 to TRBJ2-7, with 9 positions matching TRBD1. CDR3 length equals 15 residues. Germline CDR1 is SGHRS and CDR2 is YFSETQ. With V trimmed by 0 bases and J by 5 bases, 6 bases remained unmatched. The CDR3 nucleotides read TGCGCCAGCAGCTTGGGGAGGACAGGGGAACACGAGCAGTACTTC. Translated: CASSLGRTGEHEQYF.

This chain links TRBV3-1 (or the pseudogene TRBV3-2) with TRBJ2-2; no reliable D call. Germline V gene data show CDR1 as LGHDT and CDR2 as YNNKEL (reference sequence). The germline V and J ends were trimmed by 4 bases and 7 bases, with 19 bases remaining between them. The CDR3 is 16 residues long. CDR3 region: CASSPTTTVKDGELFF. Written as DNA, the CDR3 is TGTGCCAGCAGCCCCACGACAACCGTGAAGGACGGGGAGCTGTTTTTT.